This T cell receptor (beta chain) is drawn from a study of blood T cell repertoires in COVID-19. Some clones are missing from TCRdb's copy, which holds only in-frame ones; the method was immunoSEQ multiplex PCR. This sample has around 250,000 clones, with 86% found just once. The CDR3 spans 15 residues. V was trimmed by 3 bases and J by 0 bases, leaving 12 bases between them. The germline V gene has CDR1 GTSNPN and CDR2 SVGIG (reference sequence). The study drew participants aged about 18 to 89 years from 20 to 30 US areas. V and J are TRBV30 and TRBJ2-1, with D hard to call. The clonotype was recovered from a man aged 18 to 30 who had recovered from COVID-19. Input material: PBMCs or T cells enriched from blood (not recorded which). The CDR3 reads CAWSRDRSSYNEQFF. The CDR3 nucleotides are TGTGCCTGGAGCAGAGACCGGAGCTCCTACAATGAGCAGTTCTTC.